The T cell receptor beta chain described here comes from a study of radiation and T cells in renal cell carcinoma (dated by TCRdb to 2019 to 2021). Study-level background: TCR beta sequencing covered 53 samples in total, comprising 25 or so tumors and about 27 peripheral blood samples. Across all 50 or so samples, roughly 3,700,000 unique CDR3 nucleotide sequences encoding around 2,500,000 unique CDR3 amino acid sequences were identified. The final blood draw was performed at 4 weeks after radiation, at the same time as nephrectomy. Broader findings and caveats from the paper: No pretreatment tumor biopsies were available, so the baseline intratumoral presence of clonotypes could not be determined. An increase in top tumor clonotypes in blood was observed from baseline to 2 weeks post-radiation, followed by contraction by 4 weeks, which was taken to suggest transient expansion of tumor-resident clones. With a single-armed trial design, the study had no way to address how radiation dose or scheduling affects the TCR repertoire. Blood repertoire dynamics were not followed beyond 4 weeks after treatment.

With respect to this clone: Its cognate antigen has yet to be identified. No per-base quality is available; no much larger clone lies one base away.

Following the manufacturer's recommendations, the immunoSEQ kit was used to generate TCR beta libraries from genomic DNA. Library preparation used a first multiplex PCR with proprietary primers, then a second PCR adding unique barcodes, with bead cleanups after each round. A positive control reaction and a negative control reaction, both provided in the kit, were run with every batch of samples. The final libraries were assessed on an Agilent 4200 TapeStation D1000 ScreenTape, pooled by volume, and quantified by qPCR. Sequencing was performed on an Illumina NextSeq500 with a MidOutput 150-cycle cartridge, and 156 Read1 and 15 Index1 cycles were run with kit custom primers. The pooled library was loaded at 1.0 pM with a roughly 20% PhiX control spike-in. Per the authors' processing: The vendor-processed data were analyzed in R, and a clonotype was defined as all T cells that share the same CDR3 nucleotide sequence. In the clone abundance analyses, frequencies in each sample were normalized to that sample's 10,000 most abundant clones. Public T cell clones, which averaged fewer than five per sample, were removed prior to analysis. An abundance difference of at least 32-fold between compartments was the criterion for calling clonotypes tumor-enriched or baseline blood-enriched. A beta-binomial differential abundance model was applied to find clonotypes that expanded or contracted between blood time points. Tumor-blood repertoire similarity was measured with the Baroni-Urbani and Buser coefficient, and group comparisons used two-tailed Wilcoxon tests in R. TCRdb took this table from immuneACCESS and kept in-frame rearrangements with V and J called. Such tables lack part of the clones; where checked against another copy, unresolved V genes explain under half of the gap, and the rest is unexplained. V and J calls and clone size follow that table, whereas D and trimming were derived from the DNA. This sample has about 170,000 clones in its table, and about nine tenths of those were observed once. The ten top clones hold over 9% of the sample.

This sample's time point label indicates: blood 4 weeks post-SBRT, at nephrectomy. Taken with the paper, the label for treatment or condition translates to: 15 Gy SBRT to primary tumor, nephrectomy 4 weeks later. The samples were drawn from a clinical trial, where primary renal cell carcinomas were treated with 15 Gy of stereotactic body radiation therapy and then removed by nephrectomy 4 weeks afterward. To follow tumor-enriched clonotypes, serial peripheral blood was collected from radiation-treated patients at baseline and at 2 weeks and 4 weeks after SBRT. Every patient's renal cell carcinoma showed clear cell pathology. The QIAamp DNA Blood Mini Kit (Qiagen) was used to prepare genomic DNA for TCR sequencing. The analyses included only samples that passed all quality control checks. The source is a woman in her 50s with renal cell carcinoma. This specimen was blood, taken from a patient whose treatment included radiotherapy and nephrectomy.

The nucleotides read TGTGCCAGCAGCTTAGAGACTGAAGCTTTCTTT. Its translation is CASSLETEAFF. Recombination joined TRBV5-5 with TRBJ1-1; the D gene cannot be named for sure. The germline V gene (reference sequence) provides CDR1 SGHKS and CDR2 YYEKEE. V lost 2 bases and J lost 5 bases; the stretch between them is 4 bases long. The CDR3 runs 11 amino acids, cysteine and phenylalanine included. The DNA shown is the 33-base CDR3, in frame from base 1.